Below are 24 T cell receptor beta chains sequenced from a single sample in a study of cytomegalovirus exposure and HLA in healthy donors. 13 Jbeta primers and 60 Vbeta primers were used for the PCR. TCRdb's copy holds only in-frame clones and misses some; the assay was immunoSEQ multiplex PCR. Among roughly 150,000 clones, about 85% were seen once, and the ten largest hold less than 2.5%. The sequenced sample consisted of PBMCs. Receptors were obtained from a woman younger than 35 in good health and CMV-seronegative.

This clone was seen just once. CDR3 bases: TGCGCCAGCAGCTTGGGTGCAGGACTTAAAAACATTCAGTACTTC. Protein sequence: CASSLGAGLKNIQYF. The gene calls are TRBV5-1 and TRBJ2-4; D may be TRBD2 (5 bases). The V end lost 0 bases, the J end lost 4 bases, and 11 bases lay between the germline ends. The CDR3 has 15 residues. Germline CDR1 is SGHRS and CDR2 is YFSETQ.

The chain uses TRBV30 and TRBJ2-5; D may be TRBD2 (5 bases). Trimming shortened V by 3 bases and J by 11 bases, and 13 bases separated the two germline ends. CDR3 length equals 11 residues. From germline, CDR1 is GTSNPN and CDR2 SVGIG (reference sequence). Written as DNA, the CDR3 is TGTGCCTGGAGACCCGATGGGGAGCAGTACTTC. Protein sequence: CAWRPDGEQYF.

The chain has TRBV19 and TRBJ2-1; 8 bases are shared with TRBD1. Per germline, CDR1 LNHDA and CDR2 SQIVND (reference sequence). With 2 bases clipped from V and 10 bases from J, the junction kept 4 bases outside the gene matches. This CDR3 spans 13 amino acids. DNA of the CDR3: TGTGCCAGTAGTATAAAGGACAGGGTCGAGCAGTTCTTC. Protein sequence: CASSIKDRVEQFF.

The gene calls are TRBV7-2 and TRBJ2-1; possible D gene TRBD1, 5 bases. This CDR3 contains 15 residues. V dropped 5 bases and J dropped 8 bases, with 19 bases sitting between them. CDR1 and CDR2 from the germline V gene are SGHTA and FQGNSA. This chain's CDR3 is CASSLRGRVVDEQFF. The CDR3 DNA follows: TGTGCCAGCAGCCTAAGGGGCAGGGTTGTGGATGAGCAGTTCTTC.

The chain is built from TRBV4-1 and TRBJ1-4, with TRBD1 identical over 12 bases. With V trimmed by 0 bases and J by 10 bases, 6 bases remained unmatched. The CDR3 has 16 residues. Germline CDR1 reads MGHRA; CDR2 reads YSYEKL. The CDR3 nucleotides read TGCGCCAGCAGCCAAGAAGAGGGGACAGGGGGCGCAAAACTGTTTTTT. Its translation: CASSQEEGTGGAKLFF.

The chain couples TRBV7-6 to TRBJ2-2, with D possibly TRBD1 on 6 matching bases. Trimming stripped 5 bases from V and 5 bases from J, with 9 bases between. Germline V gives CDR1 SGHVS, CDR2 FNYEAQ. The CDR3 contains 13 residues. The CDR3 reads CASSLDRTGELFF. The CDR3 DNA follows: TGTGCCAGCAGCCTCGACAGGACCGGGGAGCTGTTTTTT.

V and J are TRBV5-1 and TRBJ1-4; D not certain. CDR3 length equals 14 residues. V was cut by 1 base and J by 8 bases, with 12 bases left in between. Per the germline V gene, CDR1 is SGHRS and CDR2 is YFSETQ. The CDR3 region has the DNA TGCGCCAGCAGCTTGTGGGGTAGCGGGGAAAAACTGTTTTTT. It encodes CASSLWGSGEKLFF.

The chain joins TRBV7-2 to TRBJ1-1; D is unclear. Looked up from germline, CDR1 is SGHTA and CDR2 is FQGNSA. The CDR3 spans 16 residues. Trimming left V 1 base short and J 1 base short, with 13 bases between. CDR3 coding DNA: TGTGCCAGCAGCTTAGTCGGGTCAGTCGAGAACACTGAAGCTTTCTTT. Translating it yields CASSLVGSVENTEAFF.

This chain links TRBV5-5 with TRBJ2-5; no reliable D call. Between the trimmed V and J ends, which lost 5 bases and 1 base, there was a span of 6 bases. The CDR3 runs to 12 residues. CDR1 is SGHKS, CDR2 YYEKEE, per germline (reference sequence). The CDR3 here is CASSIIQETQYF. In DNA, the CDR3 is TGTGCCAGCAGTATAATCCAAGAGACCCAGTACTTC.

In DNA, the CDR3 is TGTGCCAGCAGTGCCGCGGAAGGTGGAAACACCATATATTTT. Amino acids: CASSAAEGGNTIYF. The rearrangement joins TRBV2 to TRBJ1-3; D not resolved. Trimming pared 4 bases from V and 3 bases from J, leaving 10 bases between. The CDR3 extends over 14 amino acids. Germline V gene data show CDR1 as SNHLY and CDR2 as FYNNEI.

The chain couples TRBV7-9 to TRBJ2-7; 7 bases match TRBD1. The V gene's germline CDR1 is SEHNR and CDR2 FQNEAQ (reference sequence). CDR3 length: 13 residues. The V segment lost 5 bases and the J segment 9 bases; nucleotides outside the gene matches: 10. CDR3 region: CASSPDYRGRQYF. CDR3 coding DNA: TGTGCCAGCAGCCCTGACTACAGGGGACGGCAGTACTTC. Variable domain in full (rest from reference TRBV7-9 and TRBJ2-7): DTGVSQNPRHKITKRGQNVTFRCDPISEHNRLYWYRQTLGQGPEFLTYFQNEAQLEKSRLLSDRFSAERPKGSFSTLEIQRTEQGDSAMYLCASSPDYRGRQYFGPGTRLTVT.

The CDR3 DNA reads as TGTGGTTCGAGAGGGAAGGTCACTGAAGCTTTCTTT. Amino acids: CGSRGKVTEAFF. The genes are TRBV30 and TRBJ1-1; D unresolved. CDR1 GTSNPN and CDR2 SVGIG come from the germline V gene (reference sequence). There are 12 residues in the CDR3.

The rearrangement uses TRBV13 and TRBJ2-3, with D perhaps TRBD2 (7 bases). The CDR3 is made up of 17 amino acids. V lost 5 bases, J lost 0 bases, and 18 bases lay in between. Germline loops: CDR1 PRHDT, CDR2 FYEKMQ (reference sequence). CDR3 residues: CASSPGGRGPSTDTQYF. The CDR3 DNA reads as TGTGCCAGCAGCCCCGGGGGGCGGGGGCCTAGCACAGATACGCAGTATTTT.

The V call is TRBV2, the J call TRBJ2-1; 11 bases are a match to TRBD2. CDR3 length: 15 residues. CDR1 and CDR2 from the germline V gene are SNHLY and FYNNEI. With V trimmed by 4 bases and J by 9 bases, 8 bases remained unmatched. CDR3 residues: CASSVTSGAAGEQFF. The CDR3, as DNA: TGTGCCAGCAGTGTGACTAGCGGGGCCGCCGGTGAGCAGTTCTTC.

This clone was counted once. The V and J genes are TRBV19 and TRBJ2-3, with TRBD1 matching over 8 bases. CDR3 length: 15 amino acids. Looked up from germline, CDR1 is LNHDA and CDR2 is SQIVND (reference sequence). V lost 2 bases and J lost 2; bases outside the gene matches: 3. CDR3 in DNA: TGTGCCAGTAGTATAACAGGGGGATCCACAGATACGCAGTATTTT. Translated, it gives CASSITGGSTDTQYF. The complete variable domain, with remaining parts taken from reference TRBV19 and TRBJ2-3, reads DGGITQSPKYLFRKEGQNVTLSCEQNLNHDAMYWYRQDPGQGLRLIYYSQIVNDFQKGDIAEGYSVSREKKESFPLTVTSAQKNPTAFYLCASSITGGSTDTQYFGPGTRLTVL.

The V and J genes are TRBV5-4 and TRBJ2-7; 10 bases fit TRBD1. V dropped 0 bases and J dropped 6; count of bases not matched to a gene: 6. Germline lookup yields CDR1 SGHNT and CDR2 YYREEE (reference sequence). The CDR3 spans 15 residues. The CDR3 loop reads CASSLGQGAASEQYF. The CDR3, as DNA: TGTGCCAGCAGCTTGGGACAGGGGGCGGCCAGCGAGCAGTACTTC.

The chain is built from TRBV6-6 and TRBJ2-1; tentative D call: TRBD2 (7 bases). Germline CDR1 is MNHNY and CDR2 is SVGAGI (reference sequence). V lost 6 bases, J lost 7 bases, and 10 bases lay in between. The CDR3 consists of 12 residues. The CDR3, as DNA: TGTGCCAGCAGCGAGGGGGGGAATGAGCAGTTCTTC. Translating gives CASSEGGNEQFF.

The chain carries TRBV7-2 and TRBJ2-5, with TRBD2 as a possible D gene (6 bases). Germline V gene lookup returns CDR1 SGHTA and CDR2 FQGNSA. Trimming stripped 3 bases from V and 6 bases from J, with 11 bases between. This CDR3 region has 13 residues. In DNA form, the CDR3 reads TGTGCCAGCAGCTTGGGACTTCTCAAGACCCAGTACTTC. Amino acids: CASSLGLLKTQYF.

This clone appeared once. V gene TRBV27 combines with J gene TRBJ1-2; perhaps TRBD1 as D (5 bases). CDR1 and CDR2 (germline): MNHEY, SMNVEV (reference sequence). The V gene lost 6 bases and the J gene lost 2 bases, with 16 bases spanning the gap. This CDR3 spans 15 amino acids. In nucleotides, the CDR3 is TGTGCCAGCAGCCCTTTTAGGGGAACCAACTATGGCTACACCTTC. It specifies CASSPFRGTNYGYTF.

Worth noting for this clone: Other DNA sequences within the sample encode an identical CDR3. The chain combines TRBV13 with TRBJ2-5; the match to TRBD2 covers 9 bases. The CDR3 runs to 16 residues. Losses at the gene ends were 4 bases for V and 0 bases for J; bases not matched to a gene: 6. Per the germline V gene, CDR1 is PRHDT and CDR2 is FYEKMQ (reference sequence). CDR3 in DNA: TGTGCCAGCAGCTCGACTAGCGGCAGACACCAAGAGACCCAGTACTTC. Its translation: CASSSTSGRHQETQYF.

The chain employs TRBV18 and TRBJ2-7; 9 bases match TRBD1. The CDR3 is 14 amino acids. V shed 3 bases, J shed 0 bases, and the junction held 0 bases outside the gene matches. CDR1 is KGHSH, CDR2 LQKENI, per germline. CDR3 nucleotides: TGTGCCAGCTCACCGGGACAGGGCTCCTACGAGCAGTACTTC. Protein sequence: CASSPGQGSYEQYF.

This rearrangement joins TRBV4-3 to TRBJ2-7; a possible D gene is TRBD2 (5 bases). Trimming removed 0 bases from V and 0 bases from J, with 9 bases in between. Germline V CDR1 and CDR2: LGHNA, YSLEER. The CDR3 is 15 residues long. CDR3: CASSQDSTSSYEQYF. In DNA form, the CDR3 reads TGCGCCAGCAGCCAAGATTCCACTAGCTCCTACGAGCAGTACTTC.

This clone was recorded a few times. V and J are TRBV2 and TRBJ2-5; a possible D gene is TRBD2 (5 bases). Germline V lookup: CDR1 SNHLY, CDR2 FYNNEI. This CDR3 spans 14 amino acids. V lost 7 bases to trimming and J lost 1 base, with 13 bases between them. The CDR3 DNA reads as TGTGCCAGCACCCGAAGCGGCCTCCAAGAGACCCAGTACTTC. Protein: CASTRSGLQETQYF.

This chain links TRBV19 with TRBJ1-5; D remains ambiguous. The CDR3 is 14 amino acids. The V and J ends lost 7 bases and 1 base respectively, with 11 bases between them. The germline V gene encodes CDR1 LNHDA and CDR2 SQIVND (reference sequence). The chain's CDR3 is CASTRAVSNQPQHF. DNA of the CDR3: TGTGCCAGTACGAGGGCAGTCAGCAATCAGCCCCAGCATTTT. Supplemented by reference TRBV19 and TRBJ1-5, the full variable domain reads DGGITQSPKYLFRKEGQNVTLSCEQNLNHDAMYWYRQDPGQGLRLIYYSQIVNDFQKGDIAEGYSVSREKKESFPLTVTSAQKNPTAFYLCASTRAVSNQPQHFGDGTRLSIL.